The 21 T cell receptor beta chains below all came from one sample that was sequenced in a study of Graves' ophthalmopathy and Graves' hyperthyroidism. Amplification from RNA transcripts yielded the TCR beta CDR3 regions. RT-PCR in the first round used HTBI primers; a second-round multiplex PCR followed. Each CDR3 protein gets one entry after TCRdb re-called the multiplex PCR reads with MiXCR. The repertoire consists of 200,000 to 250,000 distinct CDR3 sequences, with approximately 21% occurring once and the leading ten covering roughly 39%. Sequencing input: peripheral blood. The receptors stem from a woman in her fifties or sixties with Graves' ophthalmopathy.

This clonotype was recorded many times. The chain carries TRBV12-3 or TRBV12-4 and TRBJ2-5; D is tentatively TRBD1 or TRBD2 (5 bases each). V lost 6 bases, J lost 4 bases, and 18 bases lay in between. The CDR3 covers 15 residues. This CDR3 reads CASSDRRDRGETQYF. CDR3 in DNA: TGTGCCAGCAGCGACCGTCGGGACCGGGGAGAGACCCAGTACTTC.

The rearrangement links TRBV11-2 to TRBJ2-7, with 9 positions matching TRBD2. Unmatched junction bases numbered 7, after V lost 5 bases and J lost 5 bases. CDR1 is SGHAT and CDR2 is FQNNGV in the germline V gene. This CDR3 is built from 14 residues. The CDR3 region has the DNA TGTGCCAGCAGCCGCGACCGGACTAGCGACGAGCAGTACTTC. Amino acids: CASSRDRTSDEQYF. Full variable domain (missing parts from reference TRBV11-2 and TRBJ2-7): EAGVAQSPRYKIIEKRQSVAFWCNPISGHATLYWYQQILGQGPKLLIQFQNNGVVDDSQLPKDRFSAERLKGVDSTLKIQPAKLEDSAVYLCASSRDRTSDEQYFGPGTRLTVT.

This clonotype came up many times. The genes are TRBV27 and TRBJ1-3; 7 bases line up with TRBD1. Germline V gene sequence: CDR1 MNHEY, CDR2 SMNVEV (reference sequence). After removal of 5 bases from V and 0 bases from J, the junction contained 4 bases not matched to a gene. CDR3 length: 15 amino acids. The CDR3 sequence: CASSPQGSSGNTIYF. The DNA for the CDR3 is TGTGCCAGCAGTCCACAGGGGAGCTCTGGAAACACCATATATTTT.

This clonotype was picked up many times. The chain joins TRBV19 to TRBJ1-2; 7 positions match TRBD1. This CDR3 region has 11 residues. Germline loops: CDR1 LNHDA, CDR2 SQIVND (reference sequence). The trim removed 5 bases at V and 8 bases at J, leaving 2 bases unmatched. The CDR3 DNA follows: TGTGCCAGTAGTGTAGGGGGCGGCTACACCTTC. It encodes CASSVGGGYTF.

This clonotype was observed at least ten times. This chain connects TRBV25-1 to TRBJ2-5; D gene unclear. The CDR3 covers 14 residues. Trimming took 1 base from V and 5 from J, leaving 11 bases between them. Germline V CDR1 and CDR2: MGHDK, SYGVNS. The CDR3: CASSESSPAETQYF. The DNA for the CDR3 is TGTGCCAGCAGTGAATCCTCTCCCGCCGAGACCCAGTACTTC.

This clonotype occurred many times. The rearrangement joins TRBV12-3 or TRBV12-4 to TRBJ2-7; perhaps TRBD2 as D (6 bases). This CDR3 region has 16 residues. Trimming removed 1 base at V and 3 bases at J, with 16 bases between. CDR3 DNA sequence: TGTGCCAGCAGTTTAGGGCGGAGGGTAGGATTCTACGAGCAGTACTTC. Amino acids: CASSLGRRVGFYEQYF.

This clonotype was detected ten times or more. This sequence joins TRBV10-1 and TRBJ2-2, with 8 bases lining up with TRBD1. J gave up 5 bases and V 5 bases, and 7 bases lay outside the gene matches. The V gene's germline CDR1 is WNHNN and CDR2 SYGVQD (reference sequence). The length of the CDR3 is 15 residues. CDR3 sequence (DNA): TGCGCCAGCAGTCCCGGGACAGGAGGGACCGGGGAGCTGTTTTTT. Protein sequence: CASSPGTGGTGELFF.

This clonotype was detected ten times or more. CDR3: CASSYSREGSLAKNIQYF. Here the CDR3 DNA reads TGTGCCAGCAGTTACTCGCGGGAGGGTTCCCTAGCCAAAAACATTCAGTACTTC. The chain combines TRBV6-5 with TRBJ2-4; TRBD2 agrees at 9 bases. V dropped 0 bases and J dropped 0; count of bases not matched to a gene: 6. The length of the CDR3 is 18 residues. CDR1 is MNHEY and CDR2 is SVGAGI in the germline V gene.

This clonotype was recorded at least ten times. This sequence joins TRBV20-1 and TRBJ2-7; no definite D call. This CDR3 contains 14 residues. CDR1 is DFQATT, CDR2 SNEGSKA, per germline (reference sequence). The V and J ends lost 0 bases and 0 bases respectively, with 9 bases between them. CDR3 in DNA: TGCAGTGCTAGAGATATGGGTAGCTCCTACGAGCAGTACTTC. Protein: CSARDMGSSYEQYF.

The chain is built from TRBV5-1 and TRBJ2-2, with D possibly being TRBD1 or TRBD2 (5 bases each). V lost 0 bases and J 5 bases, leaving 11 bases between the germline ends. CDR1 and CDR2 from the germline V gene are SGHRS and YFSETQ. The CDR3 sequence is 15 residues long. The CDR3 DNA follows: TGCGCCAGCAGCTTGGCCCCCGGGGCGACCGGGGAGCTGTTTTTT. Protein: CASSLAPGATGELFF.

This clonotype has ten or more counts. CDR3 loop: CASRLTGSDYGYTF. CDR3 sequence (DNA): TGTGCCAGCAGGTTGACAGGGTCTGACTATGGCTACACCTTC. This chain uses TRBV6-1 with TRBJ1-2, with 7 bases fitting TRBD1. J lost 3 bases, V lost 6 bases, and 7 bases had no gene match. Germline V gene lookup returns CDR1 MNHNS and CDR2 SASEGT. The CDR3 is made up of 14 amino acids.

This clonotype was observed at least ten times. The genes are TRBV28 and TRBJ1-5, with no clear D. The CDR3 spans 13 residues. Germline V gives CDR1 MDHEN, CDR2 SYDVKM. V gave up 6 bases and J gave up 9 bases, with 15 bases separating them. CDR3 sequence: CASSSVGQGPQHF. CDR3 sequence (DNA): TGTGCCAGCAGCTCGGTAGGCCAAGGGCCCCAGCATTTT.

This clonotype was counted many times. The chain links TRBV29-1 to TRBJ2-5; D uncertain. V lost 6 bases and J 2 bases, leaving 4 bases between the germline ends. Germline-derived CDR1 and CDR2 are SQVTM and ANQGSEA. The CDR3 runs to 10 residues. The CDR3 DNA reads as TGCAGCGTCGGACAAGAGACCCAGTACTTC. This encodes CSVGQETQYF. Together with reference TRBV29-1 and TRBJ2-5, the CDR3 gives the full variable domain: SAVISQKPSRDICQRGTSLTIQCQVDSQVTMMFWYRQQPGQSLTLIATANQGSEATYESGFVIDKFPISRPNLTFSTLTVSNMSPEDSSIYLCSVGQETQYFGPGTRLLVL.

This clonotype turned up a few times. The CDR3 sequence is CAWSAGSNTEAFF. The CDR3 DNA follows: TGTGCCTGGAGTGCAGGGAGTAACACTGAAGCTTTCTTT. The V gene is TRBV30, the J gene TRBJ1-1; TRBD1 might be the D (5 bases). Germline CDR1 and CDR2: GTSNPN and SVGIG (reference sequence). The length of the CDR3 is 13 residues. The V and J ends lost 1 base and 2 bases respectively, with 8 bases between them.

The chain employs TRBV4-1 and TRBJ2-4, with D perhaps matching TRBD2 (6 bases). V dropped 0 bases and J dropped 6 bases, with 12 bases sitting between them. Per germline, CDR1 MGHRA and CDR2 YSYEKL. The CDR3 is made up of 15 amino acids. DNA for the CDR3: TGCGCCAGCAGCCAAGATGGGGGGTCGGGAAACATTCAGTACTTC. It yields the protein CASSQDGGSGNIQYF.

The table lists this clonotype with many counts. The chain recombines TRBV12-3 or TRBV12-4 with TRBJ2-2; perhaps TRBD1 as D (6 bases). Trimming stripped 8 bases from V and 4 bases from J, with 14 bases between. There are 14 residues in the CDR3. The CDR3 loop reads CASALQGSTGELFF. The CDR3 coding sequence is TGTGCCAGCGCCCTACAGGGTAGCACCGGGGAGCTGTTTTTT.

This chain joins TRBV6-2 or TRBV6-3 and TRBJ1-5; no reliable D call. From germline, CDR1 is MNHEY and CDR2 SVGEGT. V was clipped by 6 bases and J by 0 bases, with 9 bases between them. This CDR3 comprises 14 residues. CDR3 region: CASREVVSNQPQHF. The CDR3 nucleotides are TGTGCCAGCAGGGAAGTCGTTAGCAATCAGCCCCAGCATTTT.

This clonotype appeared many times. Here the CDR3 DNA reads TGCGCCAGCTGGGACAGACTTTACGAGCAGTACTTC. It specifies CASWDRLYEQYF. V gene TRBV5-1 combines with J gene TRBJ2-7, with TRBD1 matching over 7 bases. V dropped 7 bases and J dropped 4; count of bases not matched to a gene: 5. This CDR3 region has 12 residues. Per the germline V gene, CDR1 is SGHRS and CDR2 is YFSETQ.

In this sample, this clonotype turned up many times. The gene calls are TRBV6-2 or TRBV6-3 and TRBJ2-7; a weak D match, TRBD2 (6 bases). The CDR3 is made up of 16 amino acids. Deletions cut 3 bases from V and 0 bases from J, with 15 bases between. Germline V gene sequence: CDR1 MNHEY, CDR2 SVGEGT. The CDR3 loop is CASSYGRGKSSYEQYF. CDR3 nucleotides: TGTGCCAGCAGTTATGGTCGGGGGAAGAGCTCCTACGAGCAGTACTTC.

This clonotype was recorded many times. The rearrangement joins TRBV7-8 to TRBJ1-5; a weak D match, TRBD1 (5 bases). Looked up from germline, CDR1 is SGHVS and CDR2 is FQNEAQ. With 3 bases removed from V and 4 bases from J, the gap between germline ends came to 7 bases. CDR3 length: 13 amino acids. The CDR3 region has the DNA TGTGCCAGCAGCTTGGGGGAAAATCAGCCCCAGCATTTT. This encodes CASSLGENQPQHF.

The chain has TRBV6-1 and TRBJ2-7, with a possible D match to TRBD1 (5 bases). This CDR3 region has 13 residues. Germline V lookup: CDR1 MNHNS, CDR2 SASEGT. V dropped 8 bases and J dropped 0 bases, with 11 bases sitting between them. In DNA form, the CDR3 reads TGTGCCAGCGCCGACAGACTCTCCTACGAGCAGTACTTC. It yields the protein CASADRLSYEQYF.